This TCR beta chain derives from a study of early T cells in non-severe SARS-CoV-2 infection. The sample holds many counts of this clonotype. MiXCR, applied by TCRdb to the 5' RACE reads, yields one record per CDR3 protein. The repertoire includes approximately 26,000 distinct CDR3 sequences, over 4% of them detected once, and about 2.5% sits in the top ten. The CDR3 runs to 14 residues. After removal of 6 bases from V and 1 base from J, the junction contained 2 bases not matched to a gene. The receptor's source is an adult who was a healthcare worker with PCR-confirmed SARS-CoV-2 infection or an uninfected control (not recorded which). The chain uses TRBV12-3 or TRBV12-4 and TRBJ1-1; TRBD1 matches 10 bases. The sequenced sample consisted of whole blood. CDR3 protein: CASRGTGANTEAFF. The CDR3 coding sequence is TGTGCCAGCAGAGGGACAGGGGCGAACACTGAAGCTTTCTTT.